Described below is a single TCR beta chain sequence and its context. The antigen is unknown. Only in-frame clones appear in the TCRdb table, and some are missing; sequencing was by immunoSEQ multiplex PCR. Of 80,000 to 90,000 clones in the sample, roughly 90% are singletons; the top ten hold approximately 4.5%. This specimen belongs to a study of T cell responses to AZD1222 COVID-19 vaccine. The V gene lost 0 bases and the J gene lost 5 bases, with 10 bases spanning the gap. This CDR3 region has 15 residues. Looked up from germline, CDR1 is SGHTA and CDR2 is FQGNSA. Regarding the study as a whole: Following two doses of AZD1222, Spike-specific TCR breadth and depth rose.

The sequences come from peripheral blood, collected on day 0 of MenACWY control vaccination. The sequence derives from an adult in good health. The V gene is TRBV7-2, the J gene TRBJ1-4; D gene ambiguous. In DNA form, the CDR3 reads TGTGCCAGCAGCTTAGCTTCGGGCAGGAATGAAAAACTGTTTTTT. Protein product: CASSLASGRNEKLFF. Combining the CDR3 with reference TRBV7-2 and TRBJ1-4 gives the whole variable domain GAGVSQSPSNKVTEKGKDVELRCDPISGHTALYWYRQSLGQGLEFLIYFQGNSAPDKSGLPSDRFSAERTGGSVSTLTIQRTQQEDSAVYLCASSLASGRNEKLFFGSGTQLSVL.